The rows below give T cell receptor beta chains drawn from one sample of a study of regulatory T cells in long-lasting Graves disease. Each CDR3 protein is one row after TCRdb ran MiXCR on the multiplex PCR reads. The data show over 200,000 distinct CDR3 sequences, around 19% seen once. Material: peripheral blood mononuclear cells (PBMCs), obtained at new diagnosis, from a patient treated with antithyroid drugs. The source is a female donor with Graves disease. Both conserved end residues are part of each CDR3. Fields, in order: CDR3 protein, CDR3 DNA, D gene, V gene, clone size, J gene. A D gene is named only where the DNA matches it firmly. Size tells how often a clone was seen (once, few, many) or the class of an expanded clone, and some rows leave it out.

CDR3aa: CSARIIYEQYF
CDR3nt: TGCAGTGCTAGGATTATCTACGAGCAGTACTTC
d_gene: NA
v_gene: TRBV20-1
abundance: many
j_gene: TRBJ2-7

CDR3aa: CASSIVATGNEKLFF
CDR3nt: TGTGCCAGTAGTATAGTGGCGACAGGGAATGAAAAACTGTTTTTT
d_gene: TRBD1
v_gene: TRBV19
abundance: many
j_gene: TRBJ1-4

CDR3aa: CASSTGTSGTLGETQYF
CDR3nt: TGTGCCAGCAGTACCGGGACTAGCGGGACCTTGGGGGAGACCCAGTACTTC
d_gene: TRBD2
v_gene: TRBV6-1
abundance: many
j_gene: TRBJ2-5

CDR3aa: CAISESGTSYEQYF
CDR3nt: TGTGCCATCAGTGAGTCTGGGACATCCTACGAGCAGTACTTC
d_gene: NA
v_gene: TRBV10-3
abundance: few
j_gene: TRBJ2-7

CDR3aa: CASRSYQRETQYF
CDR3nt: TGTGCCAGTAGAAGTTACCAGAGAGAGACCCAGTACTTC
d_gene: NA
v_gene: TRBV19
abundance: many
j_gene: TRBJ2-5

CDR3aa: CAWSPRDGVEGTQYF
CDR3nt: TGTGCCTGGAGTCCCCGCGACGGGGTGGAGGGGACCCAGTACTTC
d_gene: NA
v_gene: TRBV30
abundance: few
j_gene: TRBJ2-5

CDR3aa: CASSLGIQPEAFF
CDR3nt: TGTGCCAGCAGTTTGGGGATTCAACCTGAAGCTTTCTTT
d_gene: NA
v_gene: TRBV28
abundance: many
j_gene: TRBJ1-1

CDR3aa: CASNDGTGRAVNTEAFF
CDR3nt: TGTGCCAGTAACGACGGGACAGGAAGAGCTGTGAACACTGAAGCTTTCTTT
d_gene: TRBD1
v_gene: TRBV19
abundance: few
j_gene: TRBJ1-1

CDR3aa: CASTSVRVAGGNEQFF
CDR3nt: TGTGCCAGCACCTCAGTTCGAGTAGCGGGTGGGAATGAGCAGTTCTTC
d_gene: TRBD2
v_gene: TRBV27
abundance: NA
j_gene: TRBJ2-1

CDR3aa: CASRHRRITGNTIYF
CDR3nt: TGTGCCAGCAGACATCGGAGGATAACTGGAAACACCATATATTTT
d_gene: NA
v_gene: TRBV12-3/TRBV12-4
abundance: many
j_gene: TRBJ1-3

CDR3aa: CASSLLLSEAFF
CDR3nt: TGTGCCAGCAGCCTGCTCTTATCTGAAGCTTTCTTT
d_gene: NA
v_gene: TRBV13
abundance: many
j_gene: TRBJ1-1

CDR3aa: CASWQGDGYTF
CDR3nt: TGTGCCAGTTGGCAGGGGGATGGCTACACCTTC
d_gene: TRBD1
v_gene: TRBV6-1
abundance: many
j_gene: TRBJ1-2

CDR3aa: CASSQIDGKRYEQYF
CDR3nt: TGTGCCAGCAGCCAAATCGACGGCAAACGCTACGAGCAGTACTTC
d_gene: NA
v_gene: TRBV28
abundance: NA
j_gene: TRBJ2-7

CDR3aa: CASSSEGIAKNIQYF
CDR3nt: TGTGCCAGCAGCTCAGAGGGAATAGCCAAAAACATTCAGTACTTC
d_gene: NA
v_gene: TRBV28
abundance: NA
j_gene: TRBJ2-4

CDR3aa: CASRRQGYGYTF
CDR3nt: TGTGCCAGCAGAAGACAGGGCTATGGCTACACCTTC
d_gene: TRBD1
v_gene: TRBV27
abundance: many
j_gene: TRBJ1-2

CDR3aa: CSASPRDRYNYGYTF
CDR3nt: TGCAGTGCTAGCCCAAGGGACAGATATAACTATGGCTACACCTTC
d_gene: TRBD1
v_gene: TRBV20-1
abundance: many
j_gene: TRBJ1-2

CDR3aa: CAREVIHQISGPLHF
CDR3nt: TGTGCCAGAGAAGTAATCCATCAAATCTCCGGACCCCTCCACTTT
d_gene: NA
v_gene: TRBV7-9
abundance: many
j_gene: TRBJ1-6

CDR3aa: CASSYSGTGANVLTF
CDR3nt: TGTGCCAGCAGTTACTCGGGCACTGGGGCCAACGTCCTGACTTTC
d_gene: NA
v_gene: TRBV6-5
abundance: many
j_gene: TRBJ2-6